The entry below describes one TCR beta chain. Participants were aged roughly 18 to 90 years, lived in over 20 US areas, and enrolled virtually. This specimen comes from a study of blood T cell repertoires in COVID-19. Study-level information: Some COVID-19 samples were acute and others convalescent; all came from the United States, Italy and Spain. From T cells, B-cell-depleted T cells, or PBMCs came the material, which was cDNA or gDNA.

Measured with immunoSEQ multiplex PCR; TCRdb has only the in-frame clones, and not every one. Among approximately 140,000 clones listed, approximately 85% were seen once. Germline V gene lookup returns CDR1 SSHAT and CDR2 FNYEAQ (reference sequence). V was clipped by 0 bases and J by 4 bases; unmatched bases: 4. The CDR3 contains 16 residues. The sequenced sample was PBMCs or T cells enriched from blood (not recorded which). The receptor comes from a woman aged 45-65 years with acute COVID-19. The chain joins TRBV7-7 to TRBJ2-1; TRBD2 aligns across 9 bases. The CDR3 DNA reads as TGTGCCAGCAGCTTAGCTTTCACTAGCGGGTACAATGAGCAGTTCTTC. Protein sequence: CASSLAFTSGYNEQFF.